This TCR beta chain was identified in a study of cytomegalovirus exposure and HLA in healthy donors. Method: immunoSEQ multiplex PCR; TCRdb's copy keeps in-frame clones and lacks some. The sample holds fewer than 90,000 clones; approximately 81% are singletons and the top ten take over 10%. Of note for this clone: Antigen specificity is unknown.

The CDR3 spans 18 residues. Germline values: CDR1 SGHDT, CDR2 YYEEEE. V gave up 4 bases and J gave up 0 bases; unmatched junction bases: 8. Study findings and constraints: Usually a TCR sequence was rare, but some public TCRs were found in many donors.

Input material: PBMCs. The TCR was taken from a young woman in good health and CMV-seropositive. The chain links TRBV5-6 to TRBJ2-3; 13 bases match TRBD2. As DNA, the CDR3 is TGTGCCAGCAGCCGACTAGCGGGGGGCACGAGGAGCACAGATACGCAGTATTTT. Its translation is CASSRLAGGTRSTDTQYF.